This T cell receptor (beta chain) was profiled in a study of blood T cell repertoires in COVID-19. Study-level information: Donors in the United States, Italy and Spain gave samples during acute or convalescent COVID-19. The cDNA or gDNA used as material had been derived from T cells, B-cell-depleted T cells, or PBMCs.

Original processing notes: Reference gene primer amplification gave nucleated cell count estimates. Method: immunoSEQ multiplex PCR; TCRdb's copy keeps in-frame clones and lacks some. D and trimming were read from the DNA, whereas the V and J calls and clone size are those reported in that table. The sample consists of roughly 70,000 clones, just under 90% of them appearing once. The CDR3 sequence is 14 residues long. Germline trimming cut 4 bases from V and 3 bases from J; bases unmatched to any gene: 5. Per germline, CDR1 KGHSH and CDR2 LQKENI. The TCR comes from a woman older than 75 with active COVID-19. The V call is TRBV18, the J call TRBJ2-7; TRBD2 aligns across 8 bases. Sequencing was performed on peripheral blood. This CDR3 reads CASSLESGGYEQYF. The CDR3, as DNA: TGTGCCAGCTCACTGGAGAGCGGGGGCTACGAGCAGTACTTC.